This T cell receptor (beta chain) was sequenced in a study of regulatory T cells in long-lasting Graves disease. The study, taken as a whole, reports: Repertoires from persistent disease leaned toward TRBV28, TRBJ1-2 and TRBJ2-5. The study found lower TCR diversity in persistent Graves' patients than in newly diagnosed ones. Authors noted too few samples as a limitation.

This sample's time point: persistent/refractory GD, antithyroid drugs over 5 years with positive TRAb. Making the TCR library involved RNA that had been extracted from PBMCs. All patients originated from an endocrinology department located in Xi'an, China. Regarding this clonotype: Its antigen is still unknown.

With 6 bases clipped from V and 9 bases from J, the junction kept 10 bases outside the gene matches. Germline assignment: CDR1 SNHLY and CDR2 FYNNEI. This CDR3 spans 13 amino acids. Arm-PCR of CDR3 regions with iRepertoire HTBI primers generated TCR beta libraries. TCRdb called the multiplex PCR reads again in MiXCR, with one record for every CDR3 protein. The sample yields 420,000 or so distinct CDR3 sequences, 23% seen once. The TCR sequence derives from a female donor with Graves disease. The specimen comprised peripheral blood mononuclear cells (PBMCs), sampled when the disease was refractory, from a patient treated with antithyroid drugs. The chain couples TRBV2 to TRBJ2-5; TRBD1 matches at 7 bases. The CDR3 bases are TGTGCCAGCAGCTCCGGGACAGTAGGGTCCCAGTACTTC. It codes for CASSSGTVGSQYF. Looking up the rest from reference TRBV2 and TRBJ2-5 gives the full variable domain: EPEVTQTPSHQVTQMGQEVILRCVPISNHLYFYWYRQILGQKVEFLVSFYNNEISEKSEIFDDQFSVERPDGSNFTLKIRSTKLEDSAMYFCASSSGTVGSQYFGPGTRLLVL.